This TCR beta chain was captured in a study of cytomegalovirus exposure and HLA in healthy donors. Of note for this clone: Its antigen is undetermined.

The V and J ends lost 5 bases and 9 bases, in that order; junction bases with no gene match: 5. This CDR3 region has 15 residues. Germline values: CDR1 SNHLY, CDR2 FYNNEI. Study outcomes and limitations: The only immune exposure information that was available was CMV serostatus. Relative to the approximately 700-donor mean, N-insertions were reportedly fewer in an Asian-associated ancestry cluster in a later analysis. The majority of CMV-associated TCR beta chains were reported as apparently HLA-restricted in a later analysis.

Researchers ran the PCR with 60 Vbeta and 13 Jbeta primers. TCRdb's copy holds only in-frame clones and misses some; the assay was immunoSEQ multiplex PCR. The sample consists of around 130,000 clones, 76% of them appearing once. Each donor's status was that of a healthy bone marrow donor. This rearrangement joins TRBV2 to TRBJ2-1; TRBD2 matches at 15 bases. The sequenced sample was PBMCs. The source of this sequence is a man aged 40-55 years in good health and CMV-seronegative. The CDR3 reads CASSSGLAGGGEQFF. The CDR3 nucleotides are TGTGCCAGCAGTTCGGGACTAGCGGGAGGAGGTGAGCAGTTCTTC.